A single sample gave rise to the 32 T cell receptor beta chains below, sequenced in a study of Ad26.COV2.S vaccination and SARS-CoV-2 variants. Assay: immunoSEQ multiplex PCR; the TCRdb copy retains only in-frame clones and omits some. The sample comprises 380,000 or so clones, 80% to 90% of which are singletons, and under 6% rests with the top ten. Treatment reported: approximately 18 received Ad26.COV2.S at low or high dose, single or two shots; about five received placebo; per-sample allocation not given. Sample collection was performed on day 63 after the first vaccine or placebo injection. Specimen: peripheral blood, collected in a trial of Ad26.COV2.S vaccine versus placebo. The receptors here all came from a person between 18 and 65 years old who received the Ad26.COV2.S COVID-19 vaccine or a placebo.

The genes are TRBV5-6 and TRBJ2-1; no reliable D call. V dropped 3 bases and J dropped 9 bases, with 7 bases sitting between them. Germline CDR1 and CDR2: SGHDT and YYEEEE. The CDR3 is 11 amino acids. The CDR3 sequence is CASSSTSEQFF. Written as DNA, the CDR3 is TGTGCCAGCAGCTCCACCAGTGAGCAGTTCTTC.

V and J are TRBV19 and TRBJ1-5; D remains ambiguous. CDR1 LNHDA and CDR2 SQIVND come from the germline V gene (reference sequence). The CDR3 runs 12 residues. Trimming removed 3 bases at V and 10 bases at J, with 10 bases between. CDR3 protein: CASSISRGPQHF. The CDR3 nucleotides read TGTGCCAGTAGTATTTCCCGGGGACCCCAGCATTTT.

The gene calls are TRBV6-5 and TRBJ2-5; 12 bases map to TRBD2. The trim removed 8 bases at V and 5 bases at J, leaving 9 bases unmatched. From germline, CDR1 is MNHEY and CDR2 SVGAGI. CDR3 size: 15 residues. In DNA, the CDR3 is TGTGCCAGCGGGGAACTAGCGGGGGGTGGCGAGACCCAGTACTTC. The encoded protein is CASGELAGGGETQYF.

The chain links TRBV13 to TRBJ1-2; D is unresolved. CDR3 length: 13 residues. Trimming cost V 1 base and J 4 bases, with 7 bases left between them. Germline lookup yields CDR1 PRHDT and CDR2 FYEKMQ (reference sequence). DNA for the CDR3: TGTGCCAGCAGCTTAGCCCAGACCTATGGCTACACCTTC. This encodes CASSLAQTYGYTF.

This chain links TRBV7-2 with TRBJ1-3, with D possibly matching TRBD1 (6 bases). The CDR3 has 16 amino acids. Per the germline V gene, CDR1 is SGHTA and CDR2 is FQGNSA. Deletions cut 3 bases from V and 0 bases from J, with 12 bases between. This chain's CDR3 is CASSLNGGLSGNTIYF. DNA for the CDR3: TGTGCCAGCAGCTTGAACGGGGGCCTCTCTGGAAACACCATATATTTT.

In this sample, this clone turned up a few times. The chain employs TRBV4-2 and TRBJ1-2, with D uncertain. In germline, CDR1 is LGHNA, CDR2 YNFKEQ. The V end was cut by 0 bases, the J end by 8 bases, with 13 bases between. The CDR3 extends over 14 amino acids. For the CDR3, the DNA is TGTGCCAGCAGCCAAGATACGGGAGGATGGGGCTACACCTTC. Translating gives CASSQDTGGWGYTF.

V is TRBV5-1 and J is TRBJ2-7; the D is unclear. Between the trimmed V and J ends, which lost 6 bases and 1 base, there was a span of 14 bases. Germline V gene sequence: CDR1 SGHRS, CDR2 YFSETQ. The CDR3 is 14 amino acids. CDR3 DNA sequence: TGCGCCAGCAACAAAGTCGACTCTTCCTACGAGCAGTACTTC. This sequence encodes CASNKVDSSYEQYF.

DNA for the CDR3: TGTGCCAGTAGTATAAGTGCGGGAGAAGGGCAAGAGACCCAGTACTTC. Its translation is CASSISAGEGQETQYF. V usage is TRBV19 and J usage is TRBJ2-5; 7 nucleotides align to TRBD2. Germline loops: CDR1 LNHDA, CDR2 SQIVND (reference sequence). J gave up 2 bases and V 2 bases, and 8 bases lay outside the gene matches. The CDR3 contains 16 residues.

V is TRBV2 and J is TRBJ2-3; 9 nucleotides match TRBD2. The CDR3 spans 14 residues. V dropped 7 bases and J dropped 1; count of bases not matched to a gene: 3. CDR1 SNHLY and CDR2 FYNNEI come from the germline V gene. The CDR3: CASKRTSGTDTQYF. The CDR3 region has the DNA TGTGCCAGCAAAAGGACTAGCGGCACAGATACGCAGTATTTT. The full variable domain, its missing parts supplied by reference TRBV2 and TRBJ2-3, is EPEVTQTPSHQVTQMGQEVILRCVPISNHLYFYWYRQILGQKVEFLVSFYNNEISEKSEIFDDQFSVERPDGSNFTLKIRSTKLEDSAMYFCASKRTSGTDTQYFGPGTRLTVL.

The rearrangement joins TRBV29-1 to TRBJ2-1, with D possibly being TRBD2 (7 bases). The CDR3 is 12 residues long. V lost 1 base to trimming and J lost 9 bases, with 10 bases between them. Germline V gene data show CDR1 as SQVTM and CDR2 as ANQGSEA. In DNA form, the CDR3 reads TGCAGCGTTGAAGCGGGGGGCCTTGAGCAGTTCTTC. Its translation: CSVEAGGLEQFF.

The chain couples TRBV5-1 to TRBJ2-1; 10 bases are a match to TRBD2. CDR3 length: 16 amino acids. V was clipped by 4 bases and J by 7 bases; unmatched bases: 11. CDR1 and CDR2 from the germline V gene are SGHRS and YFSETQ. CDR3 nucleotides: TGCGCCAGCAGCCCGGAAAGCGGGAGGGCCGGGAATGAGCAGTTCTTC. As protein: CASSPESGRAGNEQFF.

The chain carries TRBV3-1 (or the pseudogene TRBV3-2) and TRBJ2-5, with D tentatively TRBD2 (5 bases). This CDR3 comprises 11 residues. Trimming removed 4 bases at V and 5 bases at J, with 5 bases between. Germline V gene sequence: CDR1 LGHDT, CDR2 YNNKEL (reference sequence). CDR3 sequence (DNA): TGTGCCAGCAGCCCGGGGGAGACCCAGTACTTC. Its protein is CASSPGETQYF.

The sample holds one count of this clone. This chain links TRBV30 with TRBJ1-3; perhaps TRBD1 as D (6 bases). Trimming took off 0 bases at V and 0 bases at J, with 12 bases between the two ends. In germline, CDR1 is GTSNPN, CDR2 SVGIG (reference sequence). The CDR3 covers 16 residues. This chain's CDR3 is CAWSVGGAFSGNTIYF. The CDR3, as DNA: TGTGCCTGGAGTGTAGGGGGGGCTTTCTCTGGAAACACCATATATTTT.

The CDR3 sequence is CASSPRQGREETQYF. The CDR3 coding sequence is TGTGCCAGCAGCCCCCGACAGGGCAGGGAAGAGACCCAGTACTTC. J is TRBJ2-5 and V is TRBV7-9, with TRBD1 identical over 7 bases. The CDR3 sequence is 15 residues long. From germline, CDR1 is SEHNR and CDR2 FQNEAQ (reference sequence). V trimming: 5 bases; J trimming: 3 bases; junction bases outside the gene matches: 9.

This chain connects TRBV3-1 (or the pseudogene TRBV3-2) to TRBJ2-5, with 8 bases fitting TRBD2. The CDR3 runs 15 residues. Losses at the gene ends were 5 bases for V and 2 bases for J; bases not matched to a gene: 7. Germline CDR1 is LGHDT and CDR2 is YNNKEL (reference sequence). In DNA, the CDR3 is TGTGCCAGCAGCAAACTAGCGGCCCAGCAAGAGACCCAGTACTTC. This encodes CASSKLAAQQETQYF.

The chain carries TRBV9 and TRBJ2-7, with 7 bases aligning to TRBD2. Trimming took 3 bases from V and 5 from J; bases not matched to a gene: 11. CDR1 and CDR2 (germline): SGDLS, YYNGEE. This CDR3 spans 15 amino acids. The CDR3 DNA reads as TGTGCCAGCAGCGGACCAAGCGGGAAAGTCAACGAGCAGTACTTC. Translation gives CASSGPSGKVNEQYF.

V is TRBV5-1 and J is TRBJ1-2; tentatively, D is TRBD1 (5 bases). This CDR3 region has 14 residues. Germline lookup yields CDR1 SGHRS and CDR2 YFSETQ. V lost 4 bases, J lost 2 bases, and 12 bases lay in between. In nucleotides, the CDR3 is TGCGCCAGCAGCACGGGGGACGGCAACTATGGCTACACCTTC. Translation gives CASSTGDGNYGYTF.

This rearrangement joins TRBV7-9 to TRBJ1-1; D unresolved. The V gene lost 7 bases and the J gene lost 1 base, with 10 bases spanning the gap. CDR3 length: 13 amino acids. Per the germline V gene, CDR1 is SEHNR and CDR2 is FQNEAQ (reference sequence). In nucleotides, the CDR3 is TGTGCCAGCACCCTGGAGGGGAACACTGAAGCTTTCTTT. Translation: CASTLEGNTEAFF.

V usage is TRBV6-5 and J usage is TRBJ2-1; 13 positions agree with TRBD2. In germline, CDR1 is MNHEY, CDR2 SVGAGI. With 6 bases clipped from V and 6 bases from J, the junction kept 2 bases outside the gene matches. This CDR3 region has 14 residues. CDR3 in amino acids: CASSTSGGVNEQFF. CDR3 nucleotides: TGTGCCAGCAGCACTAGCGGGGGGGTCAATGAGCAGTTCTTC.

The chain carries TRBV7-6 and TRBJ2-5, with D possibly matching TRBD2 (6 bases). V lost 1 base to trimming and J lost 5 bases, with 11 bases between them. The CDR3 is 14 residues long. The germline CDR1 and CDR2 sequences are SGHVS and FNYEAQ. The CDR3 nucleotides are TGTGCCAGCAGCTTAGTGCGGGGAGAGGAGACCCAGTACTTC. Translated, it gives CASSLVRGEETQYF.

The chain recombines TRBV11-3 with TRBJ2-7; no clear D. The V gene lost 5 bases and the J gene lost 2 bases, with 19 bases spanning the gap. The CDR3 spans 16 residues. The germline V gene encodes CDR1 SGHNT and CDR2 YENEEA. CDR3 nucleotide sequence: TGTGCCAGCAGCCCCGATAAGTCACTGTTACCCTACGAGCAGTACTTC. This codes for CASSPDKSLLPYEQYF.

The rearrangement links TRBV7-9 to TRBJ2-5, with a possible D match to TRBD2 (5 bases). The CDR3 totals 15 residues. The ends were cut back, 5 bases at V and 0 bases at J, with 13 bases in the middle. From germline, CDR1 is SEHNR and CDR2 FQNEAQ (reference sequence). The CDR3 loop reads CASSVQLGHQETQYF. In DNA form, the CDR3 reads TGTGCCAGCAGCGTACAACTAGGCCACCAAGAGACCCAGTACTTC.

The chain employs TRBV3-1 (or the pseudogene TRBV3-2) and TRBJ2-1; 10 nucleotides align to TRBD1. V trimming: 5 bases; J trimming: 6 bases; junction bases outside the gene matches: 10. Germline-derived CDR1 and CDR2 are LGHDT and YNNKEL (reference sequence). This CDR3 has 16 amino acids. As DNA, the CDR3 is TGTGCCAGCAGCGAAGCGACAGGGGGCTTTCGCAATGAGCAGTTCTTC. Translating gives CASSEATGGFRNEQFF.

The J gene is TRBJ2-2, the V gene TRBV6-6; D might be TRBD2 (6 bases). Germline V lookup: CDR1 MNHNY, CDR2 SVGAGI (reference sequence). V was trimmed by 5 bases and J by 6 bases, leaving 16 bases between them. The CDR3 is made up of 15 amino acids. This chain's CDR3 is CASSHRTAGSGELFF. The CDR3, as DNA: TGTGCCAGCAGTCACCGGACCGCGGGGTCCGGGGAGCTGTTTTTT.

This chain uses TRBV21-1 with TRBJ1-4; the table's TRBD1 call for D was not verified on the DNA. TRBV21-1 corresponds to a pseudogene. The CDR3 spans 20 residues. For the CDR3, the DNA is TGTGCCAGCAGCAAAGAGGAAGACAGGGAGCCCAAAATAGAGGATGAAAAACTGTTTTTT. Its translation is CASSKEEDREPKIEDEKLFF.

V is TRBV7-8 and J is TRBJ2-3, with 9 positions matching TRBD2. CDR3 length: 16 residues. Per germline, CDR1 SGHVS and CDR2 FQNEAQ. The junction had 8 bases not matched to a gene; V was cut back by 2 bases and J by 5 bases. CDR3 amino acids: CASSLLLAGDGDTQYF. In DNA, the CDR3 is TGTGCCAGCAGCTTATTGTTAGCGGGAGATGGAGATACGCAGTATTTT.

This clone has more than one count but fewer than ten. The genes are TRBV9 and TRBJ2-2; the D gene could be TRBD1 or TRBD2 (5 bases each). V shed 0 bases and J shed 1 base, with 13 bases lying between them. Looked up from germline, CDR1 is SGDLS and CDR2 is YYNGEE. This CDR3 has 17 residues. Here the CDR3 DNA reads TGTGCCAGCAGCGTAGGCGTAGGGGACGGGAACACCGGGGAGCTGTTTTTT. This sequence encodes CASSVGVGDGNTGELFF.

This chain uses TRBV24-1 with TRBJ1-2, with TRBD1 as a possible D gene (6 bases). Between the trimmed V and J ends, which lost 7 bases and 4 bases, there was a span of 15 bases. This CDR3 is 14 amino acids long. The germline CDR1 and CDR2 sequences are KGHDR and SFDVKD. The CDR3 is CATSPAGAGYGYTF. The CDR3 coding sequence is TGTGCCACCAGCCCGGCGGGGGCCGGCTATGGCTACACCTTC.

This rearrangement joins TRBV5-1 to TRBJ1-4, with TRBD1 matching over 7 bases. The length of the CDR3 is 15 residues. CDR1 is SGHRS, CDR2 YFSETQ, per germline. Trimming took 5 bases from V and 10 from J; bases not matched to a gene: 14. CDR3 in amino acids: CASRPQGQNWGKLFF. Here the CDR3 DNA reads TGCGCCAGCAGACCTCAGGGACAGAATTGGGGAAAACTGTTTTTT.

V usage is TRBV6-2 or TRBV6-3 and J usage is TRBJ2-3; D uncertain. Trimming cost V 5 bases and J 3 bases, with 12 bases left between them. The CDR3 is 14 residues long. Germline values: CDR1 MNHEY, CDR2 SVGEGT. The CDR3 DNA sequence: TGTGCCAGCAGTCAAAACCAGGAAACAGATACGCAGTATTTT. The encoded protein is CASSQNQETDTQYF.

The rearrangement joins TRBV5-1 to TRBJ2-5; no clear D. Germline V CDR1 and CDR2: SGHRS, YFSETQ. The CDR3 consists of 13 residues. With 6 bases removed from V and 6 bases from J, the gap between germline ends came to 15 bases. CDR3 DNA sequence: TGCGCCAGCAAAGAGTCAGGCAATCAGACCCAGTACTTC. It translates to CASKESGNQTQYF.

This chain connects TRBV28 to TRBJ2-1; no firm D call. Germline values: CDR1 MDHEN, CDR2 SYDVKM. This CDR3 has 16 residues. The V gene lost 5 bases and the J gene lost 2 bases, with 16 bases spanning the gap. The CDR3: CASSMLSVPTYNEQFF. The CDR3 nucleotides are TGTGCCAGCAGTATGTTGTCGGTTCCCACCTACAATGAGCAGTTCTTC.